Detailed here is one T cell receptor beta chain. Its antigen remains unidentified. It was with a sample-barcoded 5' primer and a J-beta primer mix that a second PCR of about 6 to 11 cycles was run. In TCRdb, the 5' RACE reads were re-called with MiXCR into one record per CDR3 protein. The sample includes about 1.8 million distinct CDR3 sequences, just under 50% of them seen just once. These data belong to a study of blood T cells in healthy people across ages. Findings and caveats of the study: Relative to aged donors, long-lived donors carried more naive CD4+ cells and displayed higher diversity. Older age coincided with a roughly linear decline in TCR beta diversity per million T cells.

J was trimmed by 1 base and V by 5 bases; bases with no gene match: 16. CDR3 length equals 21 residues. Germline-derived CDR1 and CDR2 are SGHAT and FQDESV (reference sequence). The individuals who served as donors were healthy Caucasians living in Russia, aged about 6 to 100. The chain is built from TRBV11-1 and TRBJ2-3; TRBD2 matches at 15 bases. The sequencing sample was made of blood. This TCR was sampled from a middle-aged woman in good health. The CDR3 sequence: CASSPTPGLAGGGRGTDTQYF. The CDR3 DNA reads as TGTGCCAGCAGCCCCACTCCGGGACTAGCGGGGGGAGGGCGTGGCACAGATACGCAGTATTTT.